This T cell receptor beta chain was captured by sequencing in a study of HIV-infected patients and healthy controls. General study findings and limits: Healthy controls carried many MAIT alpha-chain CDR3s, while HIV+ repertoires had few.

Whole blood was used without fractionation, so all unsorted peripheral T cells were included. About 450 ng RNA was reverse transcribed with alpha and beta constant-region primers. Each of the alpha and beta chains got its own library through chain-specific third strand synthesis with indices. Two random hexamers, added before amplification and joined, formed each molecule's 12-nucleotide barcode. MiXCR, applied by TCRdb to the 5' RACE reads, yields one record per CDR3 protein. The sample includes around 26,000 distinct CDR3 sequences, about 8.5% of them seen just once. The germline V gene has CDR1 MNHEY and CDR2 SVGAGI. V lost 8 bases and J lost 4; bases outside the gene matches: 8. The CDR3 extends over 14 amino acids. Ten or more counts support this clonotype. As yet, its antigen is unknown.

This chain connects TRBV6-5 to TRBJ1-2; 9 bases agree with TRBD1. The sequence was collected from an adult in good health. The sequenced sample consisted of blood. The CDR3 DNA reads TGTGCCAGCGGGGACAGGGATAGAAGCTATGGCTACACCTTC. Amino acids: CASGDRDRSYGYTF.